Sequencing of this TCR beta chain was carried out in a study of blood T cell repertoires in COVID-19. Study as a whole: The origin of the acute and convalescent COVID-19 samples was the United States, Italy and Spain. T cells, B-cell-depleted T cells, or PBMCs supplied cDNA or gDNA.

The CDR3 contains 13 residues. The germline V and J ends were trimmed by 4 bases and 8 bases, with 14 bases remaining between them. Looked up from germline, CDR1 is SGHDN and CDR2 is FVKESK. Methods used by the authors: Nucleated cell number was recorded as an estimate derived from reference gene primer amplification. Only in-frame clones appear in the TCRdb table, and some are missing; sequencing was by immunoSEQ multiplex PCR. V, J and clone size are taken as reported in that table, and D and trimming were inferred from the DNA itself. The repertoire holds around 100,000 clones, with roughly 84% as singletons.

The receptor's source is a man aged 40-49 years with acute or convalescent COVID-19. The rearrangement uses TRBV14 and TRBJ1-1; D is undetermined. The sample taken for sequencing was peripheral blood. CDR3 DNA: TGTGCCAGCAGCCCCATATTCACGGGGGAAGCTTTCTTT. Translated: CASSPIFTGEAFF. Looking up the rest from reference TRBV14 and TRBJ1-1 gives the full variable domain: EAGVTQFPSHSVIEKGQTVTLRCDPISGHDNLYWYRRVMGKEIKFLLHFVKESKQDESGMPNNRFLAERTGGTYSTLKVQPAELEDSGVYFCASSPIFTGEAFFGQGTRLTVV.